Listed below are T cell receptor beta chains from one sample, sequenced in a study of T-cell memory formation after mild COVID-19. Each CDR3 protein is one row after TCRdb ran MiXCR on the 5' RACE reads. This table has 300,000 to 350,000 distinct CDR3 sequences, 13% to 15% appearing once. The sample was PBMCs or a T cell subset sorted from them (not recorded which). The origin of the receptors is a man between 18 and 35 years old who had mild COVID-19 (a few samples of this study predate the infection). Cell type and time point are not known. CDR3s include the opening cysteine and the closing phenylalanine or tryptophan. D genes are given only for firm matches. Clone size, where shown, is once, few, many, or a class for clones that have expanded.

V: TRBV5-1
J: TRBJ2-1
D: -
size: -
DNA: TGCGCCACCAGTCTTATCGGACTTTCAAATGAGCAGTTCTTC
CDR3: CATSLIGLSNEQFF

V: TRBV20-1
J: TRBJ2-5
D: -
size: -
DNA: TGCAGTGCTGTACCTAGAGGCCAGGAGACCCAGTACTTC
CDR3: CSAVPRGQETQYF

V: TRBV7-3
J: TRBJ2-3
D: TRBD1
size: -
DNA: TGTGCCAGCAGCTTATCCGGGACAGGGGTCACAGATACGCAGTATTTT
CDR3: CASSLSGTGVTDTQYF

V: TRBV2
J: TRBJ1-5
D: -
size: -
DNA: TGTGCCAGCACGGGAAGCATTAGCAATCAGCCCCAGCATTTT
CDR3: CASTGSISNQPQHF

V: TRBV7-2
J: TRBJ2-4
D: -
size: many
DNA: TGTGCCAGCAGCGCCCCGGGGCTAGCCAAAAACATTCAGTACTTC
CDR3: CASSAPGLAKNIQYF

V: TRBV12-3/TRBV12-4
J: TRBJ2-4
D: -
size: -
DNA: TGTGCCAGCAGTGCGGACATTCACCCCCGCATTCAGTACTTC
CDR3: CASSADIHPRIQYF

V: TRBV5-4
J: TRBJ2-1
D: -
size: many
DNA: TGTGCCAGCAGCTTGGATACGCGGGCGAGGTATGAGCAGTTCTTC
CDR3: CASSLDTRARYEQFF

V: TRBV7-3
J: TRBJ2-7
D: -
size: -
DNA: TGTGCCAGCAGCCCCAACGGAGGGGGCCACTACGAGCAGTACTTC
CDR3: CASSPNGGGHYEQYF

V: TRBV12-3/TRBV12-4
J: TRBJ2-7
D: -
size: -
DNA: TGTGCCAGCAGCGACGGGGGTAACTCCTACGAGCAGTACTTC
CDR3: CASSDGGNSYEQYF

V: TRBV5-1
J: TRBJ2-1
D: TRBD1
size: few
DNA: TGCGCCAGCAGCTTAAGGGATACAGGGGGCTCCTACAATGAGCAGTTCTTC
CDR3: CASSLRDTGGSYNEQFF

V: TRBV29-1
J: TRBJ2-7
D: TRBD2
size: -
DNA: TGCAGCGTTCTCGGGACTAGCGGGGCCTCCTACGAGCAGTACTTC
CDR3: CSVLGTSGASYEQYF

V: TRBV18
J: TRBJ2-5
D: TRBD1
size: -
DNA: TGTGCCAGCTCACCAGTACAGGGGTTTGAAGAGACCCAGTACTTC
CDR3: CASSPVQGFEETQYF

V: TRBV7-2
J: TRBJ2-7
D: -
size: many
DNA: TGTGCCAGCAGCTTACCCTCAGGGTCGAGGGAGCAGTACTTC
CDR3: CASSLPSGSREQYF

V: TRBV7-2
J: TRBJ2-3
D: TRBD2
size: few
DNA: TGTGCCAGTACTTACGGGGGGGGAAGAGATACGCAGTATTTT
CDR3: CASTYGGGRDTQYF

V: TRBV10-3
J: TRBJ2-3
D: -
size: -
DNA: TGTGCCATCAGGGACAACACAGATACGCAGTATTTT
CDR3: CAIRDNTDTQYF

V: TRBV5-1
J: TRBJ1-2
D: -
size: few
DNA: TGCGCCAGCAGCTCTTACCTCAGACATGGCTACACCTTC
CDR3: CASSSYLRHGYTF

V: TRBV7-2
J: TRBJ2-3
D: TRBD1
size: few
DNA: TGTGCCAGCAGCTCACCTTCGACAGGGACAGATACGCAGTATTTT
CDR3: CASSSPSTGTDTQYF

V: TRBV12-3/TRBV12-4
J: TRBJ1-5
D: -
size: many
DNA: TGTGCCACCCAGGGGTCTGCGGATCAGCCCCAGCATTTT
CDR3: CATQGSADQPQHF

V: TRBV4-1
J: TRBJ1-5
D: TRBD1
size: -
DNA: TGCGCCAGCAGCCAACGACAGGGGATCAATCAGCCCCAGCATTTT
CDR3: CASSQRQGINQPQHF

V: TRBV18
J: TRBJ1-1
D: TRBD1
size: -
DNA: TGTGCCAGCTCACCTCGACCGGGACAGAGGAACACTGAAGCTTTCTTT
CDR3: CASSPRPGQRNTEAFF

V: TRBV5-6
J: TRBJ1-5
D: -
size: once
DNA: TGTGCCAGCAGCTTAAAAAGGGATGGGCAGCCCCAGCATTTT
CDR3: CASSLKRDGQPQHF

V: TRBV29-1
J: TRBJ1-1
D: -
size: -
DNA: TGCACCCCCCGTAGGGCGCAGGACACTGAAGCTTTCTTT
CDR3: CTPRRAQDTEAFF

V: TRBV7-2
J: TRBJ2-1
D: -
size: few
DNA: TGTGCCAGCAGCTTACTTACTGAGCAGTTCTTC
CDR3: CASSLLTEQFF

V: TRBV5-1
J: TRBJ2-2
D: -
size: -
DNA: TGCGCCAGCAGCCTCAGGGTCCGGGGTTACACCGGGGAGCTGTTTTTT
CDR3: CASSLRVRGYTGELFF

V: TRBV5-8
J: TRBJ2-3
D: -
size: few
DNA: TGTGCCAGCAGCTTCCAGGACACAGATACGCAGTATTTT
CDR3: CASSFQDTDTQYF

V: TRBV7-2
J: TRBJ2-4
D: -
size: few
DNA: TGTGCCAGCAGCTTAAAGCCCGGGGACAAGTACTTC
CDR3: CASSLKPGDKYF

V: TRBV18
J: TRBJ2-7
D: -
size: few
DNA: TGTGCCAGCTCACCACGGGAAGGGGGTAACATTGGGCAGTACTTC
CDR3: CASSPREGGNIGQYF

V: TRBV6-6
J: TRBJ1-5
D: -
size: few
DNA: TGTGCCAGCAACCTGGACGGGGCAAACCAGCCCCAGCATTTT
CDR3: CASNLDGANQPQHF

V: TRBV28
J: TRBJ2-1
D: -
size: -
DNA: TGTGCCAGCAGGCACAGTGCTTTGATACAGTTCTTC
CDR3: CASRHSALIQFF

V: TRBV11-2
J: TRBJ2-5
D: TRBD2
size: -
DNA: TGTGCCAGCGGATTCGCGACTAGCGGGGGCCAGGAGCAAGAGACCCAGTACTTC
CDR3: CASGFATSGGQEQETQYF

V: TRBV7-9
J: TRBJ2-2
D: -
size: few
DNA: TGTGCCAGCAGCTTACGGGGGTTGGAGAACACCGGGGAGCTGTTTTTT
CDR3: CASSLRGLENTGELFF

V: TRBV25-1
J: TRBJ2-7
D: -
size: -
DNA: TGTGCCAGCAGTGAATTAAGCGGCGGATACTACGAGCAGTACTTC
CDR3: CASSELSGGYYEQYF

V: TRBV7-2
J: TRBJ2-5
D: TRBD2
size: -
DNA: TGTGCCAGCAGCTTCCGGCTAGCGGGGGGACAAGAGACCCAGTACTTC
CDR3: CASSFRLAGGQETQYF

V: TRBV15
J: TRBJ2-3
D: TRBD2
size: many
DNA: TGTGCCACCAGCGGAGGACTAGCGAGCACAGATACGCAGTATTTT
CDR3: CATSGGLASTDTQYF

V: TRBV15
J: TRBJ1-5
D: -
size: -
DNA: TGTGCCACCAACACGGGTACTAGTCAGCCCCAGCATTTT
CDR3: CATNTGTSQPQHF

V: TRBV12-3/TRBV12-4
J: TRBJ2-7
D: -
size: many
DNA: TGTGCCAGCAGCTCCCTTTACGAGCAGTACTTC
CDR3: CASSSLYEQYF

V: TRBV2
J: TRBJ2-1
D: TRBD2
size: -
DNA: TGTGCCAGCAGCCCCCGGACTAGCGGGGTCGGTGAGCAGTTCTTC
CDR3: CASSPRTSGVGEQFF